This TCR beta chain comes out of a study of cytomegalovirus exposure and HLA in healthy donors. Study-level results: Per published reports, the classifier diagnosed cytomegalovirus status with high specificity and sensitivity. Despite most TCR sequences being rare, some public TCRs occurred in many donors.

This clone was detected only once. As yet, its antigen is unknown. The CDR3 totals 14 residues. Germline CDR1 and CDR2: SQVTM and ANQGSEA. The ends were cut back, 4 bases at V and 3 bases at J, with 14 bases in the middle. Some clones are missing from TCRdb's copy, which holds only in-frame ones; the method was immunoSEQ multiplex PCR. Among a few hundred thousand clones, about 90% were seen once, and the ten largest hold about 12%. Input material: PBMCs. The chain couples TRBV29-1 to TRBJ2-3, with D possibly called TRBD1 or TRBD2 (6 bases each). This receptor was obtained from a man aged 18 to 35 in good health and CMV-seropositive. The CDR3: CSVAWGAVTDTQYF. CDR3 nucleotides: TGCAGCGTTGCCTGGGGGGCAGTTACAGATACGCAGTATTTT.